Shown below are 26 T cell receptor beta chains from a single sample sequenced in a study of blood T cell repertoires in COVID-19. The assay was immunoSEQ multiplex PCR, and TCRdb's table has in-frame clones only and misses some. The sample lists some 87,000 clones, over 75% seen once, with around 27% in the top ten. The sample taken for sequencing was peripheral blood. All receptors derive from an elderly man with active or convalescent COVID-19.

This clone is labeled large. The CDR3, as DNA: TGTGCCAGCAGTACAGGGAACTCTGGAAACACCATATATTTT. This translates into CASSTGNSGNTIYF. This chain links TRBV2 with TRBJ1-3, with D perhaps TRBD1 (6 bases). This CDR3 region has 14 residues. V lost 5 bases and J lost 0, with 8 bases in between. Germline V CDR1 and CDR2: SNHLY, FYNNEI.

V usage is TRBV7-2 and J usage is TRBJ2-1; TRBD1 matches at 7 bases. Germline loops: CDR1 SGHTA, CDR2 FQGNSA. This CDR3 is built from 16 residues. V was clipped by 4 bases and J by 0 bases; unmatched bases: 6. The CDR3 DNA reads TGTGCCAGCAGCTCAAAGACAGGGAGCTCCTACAATGAGCAGTTCTTC. Translation gives CASSSKTGSSYNEQFF.

CDR3 protein: CASRTPAGDNQPQHF. DNA for the CDR3: TGTGCCAGTAGAACTCCGGCAGGGGACAATCAGCCCCAGCATTTT. V is TRBV19 and J is TRBJ1-5; weak D call: TRBD1 (6 bases). CDR1 is LNHDA, CDR2 SQIVND, per germline (reference sequence). The CDR3 is 15 amino acids. The V gene lost 6 bases and the J gene lost 3 bases, with 15 bases spanning the gap.

The V and J genes are TRBV18 and TRBJ2-7; TRBD1 aligns across 7 bases. There are 15 residues in the CDR3. The V segment lost 2 bases and the J segment 3 bases; nucleotides outside the gene matches: 7. Germline CDR1 is KGHSH and CDR2 is LQKENI. This CDR3 reads CASSPRTQGDYEQYF. The CDR3 DNA reads as TGTGCCAGCTCACCAAGAACGCAGGGGGACTACGAGCAGTACTTC. The whole variable domain, remainder taken from reference TRBV18 and TRBJ2-7, is NAGVMQNPRHLVRRRGQEARLRCSPMKGHSHVYWYRQLPEEGLKFMVYLQKENIIDESGMPKERFSAEFPKEGPSILRIQQVVRGDSAAYFCASSPRTQGDYEQYFGPGTRLTVT.

This chain joins TRBV5-8 and TRBJ2-7; D unclear. The V gene's germline CDR1 is SGHTS and CDR2 YDEGEE. Trimming took off 1 base at V and 6 bases at J, with 8 bases between the two ends. The CDR3 is made up of 12 amino acids. The CDR3 DNA reads as TGTGCCAGCAGCTTGAATTGGGCCGAGCAGTACTTC. As protein: CASSLNWAEQYF.

The V and J genes are TRBV24-1 and TRBJ1-5; D is possibly TRBD1 (5 bases). V was clipped by 9 bases and J by 0 bases, with 5 bases between them. The CDR3 has 12 amino acids. Per germline, CDR1 KGHDR and CDR2 SFDVKD. The DNA of the CDR3 is TGTGCCACCCAGGGTAGCAATCAGCCCCAGCATTTT. Translation: CATQGSNQPQHF.

The table lists this clone with many counts. This chain joins TRBV14 and TRBJ2-7; possibly TRBD2 for D (7 bases). Germline lookup yields CDR1 SGHDN and CDR2 FVKESK. Trimming removed 4 bases at V and 3 bases at J, with 16 bases between. The CDR3 totals 15 residues. The CDR3 sequence: CASSPWGGRRYEQYF. The CDR3 region has the DNA TGTGCCAGCAGCCCGTGGGGGGGCAGACGCTACGAGCAGTACTTC.

The gene calls are TRBV10-1 and TRBJ2-7; 9 bases align to TRBD1. The trim removed 4 bases at V and 3 bases at J, leaving 7 bases unmatched. The CDR3 sequence is 15 residues long. The germline gives CDR1 WNHNN, CDR2 SYGVQD (reference sequence). The CDR3: CASSGAGTGFYEQYF. CDR3 bases: TGCGCCAGCAGTGGAGCCGGGACAGGGTTCTACGAGCAGTACTTC.

The chain recombines TRBV6-1 with TRBJ1-5, with 7 bases that match TRBD1. Germline-derived CDR1 and CDR2 are MNHNS and SASEGT. J lost 7 bases, V lost 6 bases, and 9 bases had no gene match. This CDR3 contains 14 residues. This CDR3 is CASSTTGLGQPQHF. The CDR3 region has the DNA TGTGCCAGCAGCACGACAGGGCTGGGACAGCCCCAGCATTTT.

The chain employs TRBV6-5 and TRBJ1-3; maybe TRBD1 (6 bases). The V and J ends lost 4 bases and 0 bases respectively, with 13 bases between them. CDR1 and CDR2 (germline): MNHEY, SVGAGI. The CDR3 runs 16 residues. The CDR3 sequence: CASSSGQGSSGNTIYF. In nucleotides, the CDR3 is TGTGCCAGCAGTTCGGGTCAGGGGAGCTCTGGAAACACCATATATTTT.

V and J are TRBV5-1 and TRBJ2-1; TRBD2 matches at 11 bases. Trimming cost V 5 bases and J 8 bases; bases outside gene matches: 6. Germline V gene data show CDR1 as SGHRS and CDR2 as YFSETQ. The CDR3 loop spans 14 amino acids. CDR3 sequence: CASRMTSGADEQFF. The CDR3 DNA is TGCGCCAGCAGGATGACTAGCGGGGCGGATGAGCAGTTCTTC.

This chain joins TRBV12-3 or TRBV12-4 and TRBJ1-1; TRBD1 might be the D (6 bases). The CDR3 has 13 amino acids. V shed 3 bases and J shed 4 bases, with 9 bases lying between them. CDR3 DNA sequence: TGTGCCAGCAGTTTTGGGGGGGCCACTGAAGCTTTCTTT. Encoded protein: CASSFGGATEAFF.

This clone was recorded once. The chain uses TRBV6-6 and TRBJ2-7; maybe TRBD1 (6 bases). V dropped 6 bases and J dropped 2 bases, with 17 bases sitting between them. Germline V gene lookup returns CDR1 MNHNY and CDR2 SVGAGI (reference sequence). This CDR3 comprises 15 residues. CDR3 DNA sequence: TGTGCCAGCAGCCTAGGGGGACACAAAGCCTACGAGCAGTACTTC. Translated, it gives CASSLGGHKAYEQYF.

V is TRBV30 and J is TRBJ1-1; D is undetermined. Germline-derived CDR1 and CDR2 are GTSNPN and SVGIG (reference sequence). Trimming removed 1 base at V and 2 bases at J, with 8 bases between. This CDR3 spans 13 amino acids. The CDR3 protein is CAWSARTNTEAFF. The CDR3 DNA is TGTGCCTGGAGTGCCAGGACTAACACTGAAGCTTTCTTT. The full variable domain, in which reference TRBV30 and TRBJ1-1 provide the parts outside the CDR3, is SQTIHQWPATLVQPVGSPLSLECTVEGTSNPNLYWYRQAAGRGLQLLFYSVGIGQISSEVPQNLSASRPQDRQFILSSKKLLLSDSGFYLCAWSARTNTEAFFGQGTRLTVV.

The chain employs TRBV5-8 and TRBJ2-5; TRBD1 might be the D (5 bases). The germline CDR1 and CDR2 sequences are SGHTS and YDEGEE. The V gene lost 5 bases and the J gene lost 7 bases, with 15 bases spanning the gap. This CDR3 is 13 amino acids long. Here the CDR3 reads CASRPLGEGTQYF. The CDR3 nucleotides read TGTGCCAGCAGGCCTCTAGGGGAAGGGACCCAGTACTTC.

This chain links TRBV28 with TRBJ2-7; TRBD1 matches 8 bases. Germline CDR1 MDHEN, CDR2 SYDVKM. The CDR3 loop spans 16 amino acids. Trimming removed 2 bases from V and 4 bases from J; junction bases left unmatched: 10. In nucleotides, the CDR3 is TGTGCCAGCAGTTTAGGACAGGGCGGTCCCATATACGAGCAGTACTTC. This gives the protein CASSLGQGGPIYEQYF.

The CDR3 DNA reads as TGTGCCTGGAGGGGAGGAGGGAGGGAGACCCAGTACTTC. This codes for CAWRGGGRETQYF. The chain links TRBV30 to TRBJ2-5, with D perhaps matching TRBD2 (6 bases). The CDR3 spans 13 residues. Germline V gene data show CDR1 as GTSNPN and CDR2 as SVGIG (reference sequence). The ends were cut back, 3 bases at V and 5 bases at J, with 13 bases in the middle.

The chain has TRBV5-5 and TRBJ1-2; D not resolved. Germline-derived CDR1 and CDR2 are SGHKS and YYEKEE (reference sequence). This CDR3 has 12 amino acids. Trimming took off 4 bases at V and 0 bases at J, with 4 bases between the two ends. This CDR3 reads CASSDTNYGYTF. CDR3 nucleotides: TGTGCCAGCAGCGACACTAACTATGGCTACACCTTC.

The chain has TRBV7-2 and TRBJ2-7; D unresolved. V was pared by 1 base and J by 0 bases, with 4 bases between. The V gene's germline CDR1 is SGHTA and CDR2 FQGNSA. CDR3 size: 13 residues. The CDR3 bases are TGTGCCAGCAGCTTAGACAGCTCCTACGAGCAGTACTTC. It yields the protein CASSLDSSYEQYF.

This chain connects TRBV5-1 to TRBJ2-7; 7 bases fit TRBD2. This CDR3 spans 16 amino acids. Germline V gene sequence: CDR1 SGHRS, CDR2 YFSETQ. After removal of 8 bases from V and 2 bases from J, the junction contained 16 bases not matched to a gene. The CDR3 nucleotides read TGCGCCAGTAGACGGGGGGTCACCGGAGGGCCCTACGAGCAGTACTTC. Its protein is CASRRGVTGGPYEQYF.

The V and J genes are TRBV6-2 or TRBV6-3 and TRBJ2-7; 7 bases map to TRBD1. V lost 5 bases and J lost 5; bases outside the gene matches: 12. CDR3 length: 15 residues. CDR1 and CDR2 from the germline V gene are MNHEY and SVGEGT. CDR3 sequence reads: CASSPRGQAWDEQYF. CDR3 DNA sequence: TGTGCCAGCAGTCCAAGAGGACAGGCTTGGGACGAGCAGTACTTC.

The chain joins TRBV5-1 to TRBJ2-7, with D possibly matching TRBD1 (6 bases). The CDR3 is 15 residues long. Germline CDR1 reads SGHRS; CDR2 reads YFSETQ. Trimming took 4 bases from V and 3 from J, leaving 17 bases between them. In DNA form, the CDR3 reads TGCGCCAGCAGCCCCAGACCGGACAGCAACTACGAGCAGTACTTC. Its translation is CASSPRPDSNYEQYF.

CDR3: CASSPPEAGNYGYTF. The CDR3 DNA is TGTGCCAGCAGCCCCCCTGAAGCCGGGAACTATGGCTACACCTTC. The rearrangement joins TRBV9 to TRBJ1-2; no definite D call. Germline lookup yields CDR1 SGDLS and CDR2 YYNGEE. The V and J ends lost 4 bases and 2 bases respectively, with 15 bases between them. CDR3 size: 15 residues.

The chain links TRBV28 to TRBJ1-5; weak D call: TRBD1 (5 bases). Germline V gene lookup returns CDR1 MDHEN and CDR2 SYDVKM. V lost 6 bases and J 3 bases, leaving 18 bases between the germline ends. The CDR3 contains 16 residues. The CDR3 loop is CASRRTSGRVNQPQHF. CDR3 nucleotide sequence: TGTGCCAGCAGGCGAACCTCGGGCAGGGTCAATCAGCCCCAGCATTTT.

The chain links TRBV29-1 to TRBJ2-1; TRBD1 agrees at 7 bases. V trimming: 7 bases; J trimming: 10 bases; junction bases outside the gene matches: 4. The germline V gene has CDR1 SQVTM and CDR2 ANQGSEA. There are 10 residues in the CDR3. The chain's CDR3 is CSGGDSEQFF. The CDR3 DNA reads as TGCAGCGGAGGGGACAGCGAGCAGTTCTTC.

This clone was counted only a few times. This chain uses TRBV5-1 with TRBJ1-2; unclear D gene. The germline V gene has CDR1 SGHRS and CDR2 YFSETQ. This CDR3 spans 15 amino acids. Trimming left V 3 bases short and J 6 bases short, with 18 bases between. The CDR3, as DNA: TGCGCCAGCAGCTGGGCCACATCGGGGTCGGATGGCTACACCTTC. This sequence encodes CASSWATSGSDGYTF.